This T cell receptor (beta chain) emerged from a study of T cell responses to AZD1222 COVID-19 vaccine. Data came from immunoSEQ multiplex PCR; TCRdb stores just in-frame clones and leaves some out. The sample yields 100,000 to 150,000 clones, over 75% seen once. V gave up 4 bases and J gave up 4 bases, with 19 bases separating them. The CDR3 is 16 residues long. Per the germline V gene, CDR1 is LGHDT and CDR2 is YNNKEL (reference sequence). The chain couples TRBV3-1 (or the pseudogene TRBV3-2) to TRBJ1-1; D perhaps matches TRBD1 (6 bases). The receptor comes from an adult in good health. Specimen: peripheral blood, collected on day 0 of AZD1222 vaccination. CDR3 DNA: TGTGCCAGCAGCCCTGGGATAGGACAAGGGGGCACTGAAGCTTTCTTT. Translated: CASSPGIGQGGTEAFF.